These 12 T cell receptor beta chains came from one sample sequenced in a study of cytomegalovirus exposure and HLA in healthy donors (dated by TCRdb to about 2017). The library came from the immunoSEQ multiplex PCR assay. For the multiplex PCR, a mixture combining 60 forward primers for TCR Vbeta segments and 13 reverse primers for TCR Jbeta segments was used. The clones in this table, taken by TCRdb from immuneACCESS, are in-frame only. Not every clone is retained; where verified, under half of the shortfall comes from an unresolved V gene, and the cause of the rest is unknown. Across this sample there are roughly 180,000 clones, with around four fifths seen only once. The ten top clones hold approximately 13% of the sample. Sequenced material: PBMCs. These TCRs come from a woman between 50 and 59 years old in good health and CMV-seropositive.

As to this clone: Within the sample, other DNA sequences also encode this same CDR3. V is TRBV2 and J is TRBJ2-5; no clear D. The CDR3 runs 14 residues. Germline assignment: CDR1 SNHLY and CDR2 FYNNEI. Deletions cut 1 base from V and 2 bases from J, with 8 bases between. The CDR3 spells CASSEGGRQETQYF. The CDR3 nucleotides read TGTGCCAGCAGTGAAGGCGGTAGGCAAGAGACCCAGTACTTC.

J is TRBJ2-5 and V is TRBV30; perhaps TRBD2 as D (5 bases). Germline CDR1 reads GTSNPN; CDR2 reads SVGIG (reference sequence). V was cut by 1 base and J by 7 bases, with 10 bases left in between. This CDR3 spans 12 amino acids. The CDR3 nucleotides are TGTGCCTGGAGTGGAATCGAGGGGACCCAGTACTTC. This sequence encodes CAWSGIEGTQYF.

This clone turned up a few times. This chain joins TRBV2 and TRBJ1-5; D uncertain. Germline CDR1 SNHLY, CDR2 FYNNEI. This CDR3 is 15 amino acids long. V was cut by 6 bases and J by 0 bases, with 12 bases left in between. The CDR3 reads CASRIGGSSNQPQHF. CDR3 DNA sequence: TGTGCCAGCAGGATAGGAGGGTCTAGCAATCAGCCCCAGCATTTT.

A few counts support this clone. This chain uses TRBV18 with TRBJ1-5; D not resolved. CDR1 KGHSH and CDR2 LQKENI come from the germline V gene. This CDR3 has 15 residues. V was cut by 4 bases and J by 4 bases, with 14 bases left in between. The CDR3 DNA sequence: TGTGCCAGCTCACTTCGAGGATTCGGGAATCAGCCCCAGCATTTT. Residues: CASSLRGFGNQPQHF.

This sequence joins TRBV19 and TRBJ1-1; 8 bases are shared with TRBD1. Germline V gene lookup returns CDR1 LNHDA and CDR2 SQIVND (reference sequence). The CDR3 contains 15 residues. The V segment lost 5 bases and the J segment 0 bases; nucleotides outside the gene matches: 5. CDR3 sequence: CASSASTGVNTEAFF. The CDR3 DNA is TGTGCCAGTAGTGCCTCGACAGGGGTGAACACTGAAGCTTTCTTT.

V gene TRBV5-1 combines with J gene TRBJ2-2; the match to TRBD2 covers 7 bases. Germline CDR1 SGHRS, CDR2 YFSETQ. Germline trimming cut 2 bases from V and 2 bases from J; bases unmatched to any gene: 12. This CDR3 has 18 residues. The CDR3 sequence: CASSFGGVNNLNTGELFF. CDR3 bases: TGCGCCAGCAGCTTTGGGGGGGTGAACAACTTAAACACCGGGGAGCTGTTTTTT.

The chain joins TRBV19 to TRBJ2-6; TRBD1 aligns across 7 bases. There are 18 residues in the CDR3. Germline values: CDR1 LNHDA, CDR2 SQIVND (reference sequence). Unmatched junction bases numbered 12, after V lost 7 bases and J lost 0 bases. The CDR3, as DNA: TGTGCCAGTAAACATATGGGACAGCTCGACTCTGGGGCCAACGTCCTGACTTTC. The encoded protein is CASKHMGQLDSGANVLTF.

V gene TRBV12-5 combines with J gene TRBJ1-4; 7 nucleotides agree with TRBD1. Trimming at V came to 7 bases and at J to 3 bases, leaving 8 bases not matched to a gene. Germline V gives CDR1 LGHNT, CDR2 FRNRAP. The CDR3 spans 15 residues. The CDR3 is CASAFQGGPNEKLFF. CDR3 nucleotides: TGTGCTAGTGCCTTTCAGGGGGGCCCTAATGAAAAACTGTTTTTT.

This chain uses TRBV11-2 with TRBJ1-5, with D unclear. This CDR3 comprises 14 residues. V shed 1 base and J shed 1 base, with 5 bases lying between them. Looked up from germline, CDR1 is SGHAT and CDR2 is FQNNGV. CDR3 nucleotides: TGTGCCAGCAGCTTAGGCGGCAGCAATCAGCCCCAGCATTTT. Residues: CASSLGGSNQPQHF.

This clone came up a few times. The rearrangement joins TRBV7-9 to TRBJ2-7; D ambiguous. The V end lost 1 base, the J end lost 3 bases, and 4 bases lay between the germline ends. Germline lookup yields CDR1 SEHNR and CDR2 FQNEAQ (reference sequence). CDR3 length: 12 residues. CDR3 sequence: CASSLDYYEQYF. The CDR3, as DNA: TGTGCCAGCAGCTTAGACTACTACGAGCAGTACTTC.

The chain is built from TRBV10-3 and TRBJ2-5, with D possibly TRBD1 on 5 matching bases. The CDR3 spans 15 residues. Trimming removed 5 bases from V and 1 base from J, with 14 bases in between. Germline values: CDR1 ENHRY, CDR2 SYGVKD. The CDR3 DNA sequence: TGTGCCATCAGTCCCCAAAGGGGTCCCCAAGAGACCCAGTACTTC. It yields the protein CAISPQRGPQETQYF.

The V gene is TRBV18, the J gene TRBJ1-5; D call uncertain. There are 13 residues in the CDR3. Germline CDR1 and CDR2: KGHSH and LQKENI. V was clipped by 2 bases and J by 2 bases, with 4 bases between them. The CDR3 region is CASSPVGNQPQHF. CDR3 nucleotides: TGTGCCAGCTCACCAGTAGGCAATCAGCCCCAGCATTTT.